This TCR beta chain derives from a study of control samples from healthy donors and cancer patients. Profiling relied on immunoSEQ multiplex PCR, and the TCRdb table lists in-frame clones only, not all of them. Of around 250,000 clones in the sample, over 75% were seen once. The CDR3 covers 11 residues. Deletions cut 3 bases from V and 4 bases from J, with 6 bases between. CDR1 is DFQATT and CDR2 is SNEGSKA in the germline V gene (reference sequence). The sequencing input was PBMCs. This TCR derives from a woman aged 60-75 years with lung cancer. The rearrangement links TRBV20-1 to TRBJ1-1; D is undetermined. CDR3 sequence reads: CSARLATEAFF. CDR3 DNA: TGCAGTGCTAGGCTGGCCACTGAAGCTTTCTTT.